The clone carrying this T cell receptor beta chain was counted at least ten times. Its antigen remains unidentified. V lost 4 bases and J 3 bases, leaving 13 bases between the germline ends. Germline CDR1 and CDR2: SGHRS and YFSETQ. This CDR3 is built from 14 residues. These data come from a study of T-cell reconstitution after alpha-beta-depleted transplantation in children. Broader study findings: Certain patients had high TCRbeta diversity at day 60, and it came from recipient T cells and thymic progenitors that survived. Most T-cell counts and diversity one year after the transplant came from T cells that were newly produced. Roughly two months post-transplant, alpha-beta T cells reportedly originated from several hundred graft clones that had expanded.

Researchers prepared the TCRbeta library using unique molecular identifiers, the study reports. TCRdb called the PCR reads again in MiXCR, with one record for every CDR3 protein. The table records approximately 650,000 distinct CDR3 sequences, about an eighth of them present only once. This chain links TRBV5-1 with TRBJ1-2; D is uncertain. This specimen was PBMCs, taken before TCRalphabeta/CD19-depleted stem cell transplant. The receptor's source is a girl aged 2-10 years with congenital amegakaryocytic thrombocytopenia, due to receive a stem cell transplant. The CDR3 sequence is CASSLENRDYGYTF. CDR3 DNA sequence: TGCGCCAGCAGCCTTGAGAACAGAGACTATGGCTACACCTTC. The full variable domain, with the rest looked up from reference TRBV5-1 and TRBJ1-2, is KAGVTQTPRYLIKTRGQQVTLSCSPISGHRSVSWYQQTPGQGLQFLFEYFSETQRNKGNFPGRFSGRQFSNSRSEMNVSTLELGDSALYLCASSLENRDYGYTFGSGTRLTVV.